This entry lists 18 T cell receptor beta chains sequenced from one sample in a study of shared clonotypes between healthy human individuals. Method: immunoSEQ multiplex PCR; TCRdb's copy keeps in-frame clones and lacks some. Of 650,000 to 700,000 clones listed, 80% to 95% are singletons. The sequencing sample was made of memory CD8+ T cells from PBMCs. Subset denoted: CD45RO+ cells pooled with CCR7-negative TemRA cells. The receptors originated from a man aged 18 to 35 in good health. Some clones in this sample may be carry-over from other donors' samples.

The chain has TRBV19 and TRBJ2-7; TRBD2 matches 10 bases. The V gene's germline CDR1 is LNHDA and CDR2 SQIVND (reference sequence). The CDR3 has 14 amino acids. Trimming at V came to 4 bases and at J to 2 bases, leaving 2 bases not matched to a gene. CDR3 in DNA: TGTGCCAGTAGTAGTCTAGCGGGAGCCTACGAGCAGTACTTC. It specifies CASSSLAGAYEQYF.

A word on this clone: The same CDR3 also results from other DNA sequences found in this sample. This chain uses TRBV9 with TRBJ2-7; 11 nucleotides line up with TRBD2. The V gene's germline CDR1 is SGDLS and CDR2 YYNGEE. Trimming at V came to 5 bases and at J to 2 bases, leaving 3 bases not matched to a gene. The CDR3 runs to 14 residues. The CDR3 DNA is TGTGCCAGCAGTGGACTAGCGGGCACCTACGAGCAGTACTTC. This translates into CASSGLAGTYEQYF.

This chain connects TRBV27 to TRBJ1-1; 9 bases align to TRBD1. The CDR3 sequence is 12 residues long. V dropped 7 bases and J dropped 4; count of bases not matched to a gene: 1. Germline V gives CDR1 MNHEY, CDR2 SMNVEV (reference sequence). CDR3 nucleotide sequence: TGTGCCAGCAAGGACAGGGGCACTGAAGCTTTCTTT. Its translation: CASKDRGTEAFF.

The chain is built from TRBV28 and TRBJ2-7; TRBD1 might be the D (5 bases). The germline V gene has CDR1 MDHEN and CDR2 SYDVKM. The length of the CDR3 is 15 residues. V was clipped by 5 bases and J by 7 bases, with 21 bases between them. As DNA, the CDR3 is TGTGCCAGCAGTCTTCCACAGGAGCGTCTAGGAGAGCAGTACTTC. This sequence encodes CASSLPQERLGEQYF. The full variable domain, rest sourced from reference TRBV28 and TRBJ2-7, is DVKVTQSSRYLVKRTGEKVFLECVQDMDHENMFWYRQDPGLGLRLIYFSYDVKMKEKGDIPEGYSVSREKKERFSLILESASTNQTSMYLCASSLPQERLGEQYFGPGTRLTVT.

V usage is TRBV15 and J usage is TRBJ1-5; D might be TRBD1 (6 bases). The length of the CDR3 is 14 residues. CDR1 is LNHNV, CDR2 YYDKDF, per germline (reference sequence). V lost 1 base and J 7 bases, leaving 11 bases between the germline ends. CDR3 protein: CATSRAHRAQPQHF. The CDR3 coding sequence is TGTGCCACCAGCAGAGCGCACAGGGCGCAGCCCCAGCATTTT.

The J gene is TRBJ2-3, the V gene TRBV7-8; D unclear. Per germline, CDR1 SGHVS and CDR2 FQNEAQ. The ends were cut back, 2 bases at V and 6 bases at J, with 12 bases in the middle. The CDR3 sequence is 14 residues long. CDR3 region: CASSLRILADTQYF. DNA for the CDR3: TGTGCCAGCAGCTTACGAATCTTGGCGGATACGCAGTATTTT.

The rearrangement joins TRBV27 to TRBJ1-2; TRBD1 matches 10 bases. This CDR3 spans 14 amino acids. In germline, CDR1 is MNHEY, CDR2 SMNVEV (reference sequence). V gave up 6 bases and J gave up 4 bases; unmatched junction bases: 5. The CDR3 coding sequence is TGTGCCAGCAGCGCCGGGACAGGGGTCTATGGCTACACCTTC. As protein: CASSAGTGVYGYTF.

This clone was counted once. The chain is built from TRBV7-9 and TRBJ2-1; no definite D call. V shed 5 bases and J shed 2 bases, with 10 bases lying between them. The CDR3 runs to 14 residues. Germline V gives CDR1 SEHNR, CDR2 FQNEAQ (reference sequence). This chain's CDR3 is CASSPPEPYNEQFF. CDR3 nucleotides: TGTGCCAGCAGCCCCCCGGAGCCCTACAATGAGCAGTTCTTC.

V and J are TRBV12-5 and TRBJ1-2, with 8 bases that match TRBD1. CDR1 and CDR2 from the germline V gene are LGHNT and FRNRAP. This CDR3 region has 19 residues. V lost 5 bases and J lost 3; bases outside the gene matches: 20. CDR3 DNA sequence: TGTGCTAGTGGTCCTGAAACGACAAAAAACGGGACAGGCCACTATGGCTACACCTTC. Residues: CASGPETTKNGTGHYGYTF.

The rearrangement uses TRBV11-2 and TRBJ2-1, with unresolved D. The CDR3 extends over 15 amino acids. V gave up 5 bases and J gave up 0 bases, with 11 bases separating them. CDR1 SGHAT and CDR2 FQNNGV come from the germline V gene. CDR3 DNA: TGTGCCAGCAGCGGCCGTGAGAGCTCCTACAATGAGCAGTTCTTC. Residues: CASSGRESSYNEQFF.

This clone was seen ten or more times. The V gene is TRBV6-4, the J gene TRBJ2-1; D is uncertain. Per germline, CDR1 MRHNA and CDR2 SNTAGT. With 8 bases removed from V and 5 bases from J, the gap between germline ends came to 13 bases. CDR3 length: 13 residues. The CDR3 is CASSSEENNEQFF. The DNA for the CDR3 is TGTGCCAGCTCCTCAGAAGAAAACAATGAGCAGTTCTTC.

The V gene is TRBV7-6, the J gene TRBJ2-7, with D uncertain. Trimming took 5 bases from V and 2 from J, leaving 13 bases between them. Germline lookup yields CDR1 SGHVS and CDR2 FNYEAQ. The CDR3 contains 14 residues. Written as DNA, the CDR3 is TGTGCCAGCAGCCCGCCCTCGTCCGCCTACGAGCAGTACTTC. Amino acid sequence: CASSPPSSAYEQYF.

The CDR3 loop is CASSVGGAVGQPQHF. CDR3 coding DNA: TGTGCCAGCAGCGTAGGGGGGGCGGTGGGTCAGCCCCAGCATTTT. This chain connects TRBV9 to TRBJ1-5, with D maybe TRBD1 (6 bases). The V gene lost 0 bases and the J gene lost 6 bases, with 13 bases spanning the gap. The germline V gene encodes CDR1 SGDLS and CDR2 YYNGEE. The CDR3 length is 15 residues. The full variable domain, with the rest looked up from reference TRBV9 and TRBJ1-5, is DSGVTQTPKHLITATGQRVTLRCSPRSGDLSVYWYQQSLDQGLQFLIQYYNGEERAKGNILERFSAQQFPDLHSELNLSSLELGDSALYFCASSVGGAVGQPQHFGDGTRLSIL.

V is TRBV15 and J is TRBJ2-1; D may be TRBD2 (6 bases). The CDR3 loop spans 14 amino acids. The germline V gene encodes CDR1 LNHNV and CDR2 YYDKDF (reference sequence). Trimming took 2 bases from V and 8 from J, leaving 13 bases between them. The CDR3, as DNA: TGTGCCACCAGCAGATCGGGAGCGCACGATGAGCAGTTCTTC. It is translated as CATSRSGAHDEQFF.

This clone has only one observation. This chain uses TRBV1 with TRBJ1-5. TRBV1 is listed as a pseudogene. The CDR3 length is 16 residues. The CDR3 DNA sequence: TGCACCAGCAGCCAAGATGGGGGGACTAGCAATCAGCCCCAGCATTTT. Protein product: CTSSQDGGTSNQPQHF.

The J gene is TRBJ2-4, the V gene TRBV27, with 7 bases that match TRBD2. There are 19 residues in the CDR3. CDR1 MNHEY and CDR2 SMNVEV come from the germline V gene (reference sequence). Trimming took 3 bases from V and 1 from J; bases not matched to a gene: 15. CDR3 in amino acids: CASSFPRVYGEGAKNIQYF. The CDR3 DNA follows: TGTGCCAGCAGTTTTCCCCGTGTATATGGGGAGGGCGCCAAAAACATTCAGTACTTC.

The rearrangement uses TRBV27 and TRBJ2-3, with TRBD2 matching over 8 bases. The CDR3 covers 16 residues. The V segment lost 3 bases and the J segment 1 base; nucleotides outside the gene matches: 6. The germline V gene has CDR1 MNHEY and CDR2 SMNVEV (reference sequence). In nucleotides, the CDR3 is TGTGCCAGCAGTTTCCTACTAGCGGATCGCACAGATACGCAGTATTTT. The encoded protein is CASSFLLADRTDTQYF.

V gene TRBV7-9 combines with J gene TRBJ2-7, with a weak D call TRBD2 (5 bases). This CDR3 has 16 amino acids. CDR1 and CDR2 from the germline V gene are SEHNR and FQNEAQ (reference sequence). The V and J ends lost 0 bases and 0 bases respectively, with 12 bases between them. CDR3 in amino acids: CASSLAYLASSYEQYF. The CDR3 nucleotides are TGTGCCAGCAGCTTAGCATACCTAGCTTCCTCCTACGAGCAGTACTTC.